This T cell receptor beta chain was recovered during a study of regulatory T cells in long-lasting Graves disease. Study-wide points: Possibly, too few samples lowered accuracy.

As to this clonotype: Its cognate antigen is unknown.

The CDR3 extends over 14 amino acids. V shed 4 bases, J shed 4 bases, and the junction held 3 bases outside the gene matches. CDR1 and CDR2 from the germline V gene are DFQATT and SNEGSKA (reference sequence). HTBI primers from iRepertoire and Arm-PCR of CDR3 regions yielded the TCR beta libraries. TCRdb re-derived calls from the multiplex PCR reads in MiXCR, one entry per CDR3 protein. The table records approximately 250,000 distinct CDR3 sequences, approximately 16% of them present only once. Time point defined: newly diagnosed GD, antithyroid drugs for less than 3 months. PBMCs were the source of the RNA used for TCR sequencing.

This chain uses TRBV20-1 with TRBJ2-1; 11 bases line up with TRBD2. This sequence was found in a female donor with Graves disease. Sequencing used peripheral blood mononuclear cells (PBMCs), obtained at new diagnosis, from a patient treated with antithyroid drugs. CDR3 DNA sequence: TGCAGTGCTATTAGCGGGAGGGAATACAATGAGCAGTTCTTC. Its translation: CSAISGREYNEQFF.